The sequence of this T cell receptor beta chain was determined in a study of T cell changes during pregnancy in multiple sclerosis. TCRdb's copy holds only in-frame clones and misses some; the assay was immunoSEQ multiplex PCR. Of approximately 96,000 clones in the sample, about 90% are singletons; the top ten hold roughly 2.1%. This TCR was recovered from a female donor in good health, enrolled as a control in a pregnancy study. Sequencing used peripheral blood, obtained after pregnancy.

The CDR3 nucleotides read TGTGCCAGCAGTAGAACGACAGGGGACGGGGAAAAACTGTTTTTT. Translating gives CASSRTTGDGEKLFF. This sequence joins TRBV27 and TRBJ1-4; TRBD1 matches 8 bases. Germline V CDR1 and CDR2: MNHEY, SMNVEV (reference sequence). The V gene end was trimmed by 5 bases and the J gene end by 8 bases; junction bases not matched to a gene: 10. The CDR3 is 15 residues long.